This T cell receptor (beta chain) was sequenced during a study of T-cell reconstitution after alpha-beta-depleted transplantation in children. There are a few counts of this clonotype. Unique molecular identifiers were built into the TCRbeta library. TCRdb called the PCR reads again in MiXCR, with one record for every CDR3 protein. The table lists just under 550,000 distinct CDR3 sequences, around 19% of them singletons. The clonotype comes from a human donor who donated a stem cell graft to a child with acute lymphoblastic leukemia. The source was PBMCs from the stem cell graft donor, collected from the stem cell graft.

CDR3 protein: CSVRHADGINYEQYF. Here the CDR3 DNA reads TGCAGCGTGAGACACGCGGATGGGATAAACTACGAGCAGTACTTC. The rearrangement uses TRBV29-1 and TRBJ2-7, with D unclear. Germline loops: CDR1 SQVTM, CDR2 ANQGSEA. CDR3 size: 15 residues. Trimming cost V 6 bases and J 3 bases, with 21 bases left between them.